The rows below give T cell receptor beta chains drawn from one sample of a study of blood T cell repertoires in COVID-19. Data came from immunoSEQ multiplex PCR; TCRdb stores just in-frame clones and leaves some out. The sample holds 250,000 to 300,000 clones; 80% to 95% are singletons and the top ten take 1% to 1.3%. Sequencing input: PBMCs or T cells enriched from blood (not recorded which). The receptors here all came from a woman younger than 45 who had recovered from COVID-19. The conserved cysteine and the conserved F or W are not part of the CDR3 here. Each record gives: D gene, V gene, J gene, CDR3 protein. A D gene is named only where the DNA matches it firmly.

>-|TRBV4-1|TRBJ2-3
ASSQTQQVTVLSTDTQY
>-|TRBV4-3|TRBJ2-5
ASSQEVYRETQY
>TRBD2|TRBV28|TRBJ2-3
ASSSRGETIPTDTQY
>TRBD1|TRBV28|TRBJ1-2
ASSWRTGGYGYT
>TRBD1|TRBV4-3|TRBJ2-3
ASSQVDRGREDTQY
>-|TRBV3-1/TRBV3-2|TRBJ2-5
ASSQVGRVEETQY
>-|TRBV29-1|TRBJ2-3
SVEEGARSMGTQY
>TRBD1|TRBV19|TRBJ2-7
ASTQDRSSYEQY
>-|TRBV19|TRBJ1-6
ASSRLHQNSPLH
>-|TRBV2|TRBJ2-5
ASSTDQETQY
>-|TRBV6-6|TRBJ1-1
AITTGLLNTEAF
>-|TRBV21-1|TRBJ1-1
ASSKEGGGANTEAF
>-|TRBV5-4|TRBJ2-1
ASSLTTSNEQF
>-|TRBV19|TRBJ2-3
ASSSQGFGTDTQY
>TRBD2|TRBV7-8|TRBJ2-7
ASSSKGLAGYEQY
>TRBD2|TRBV19|TRBJ2-2
ASSILAGGPGELF
>TRBD1|TRBV6-2/TRBV6-3|TRBJ2-2
ASSAGQGAVGELF
>TRBD2|TRBV7-3|TRBJ2-5
ASSSIAGADQETQY
>-|TRBV5-4|TRBJ2-2
ASSRDTGELF
>-|TRBV19|TRBJ2-1
ASSIKGVYNEQF
>TRBD2|TRBV3-1/TRBV3-2|TRBJ2-2
ASSQRLAGKSGELF
>TRBD2|TRBV7-9|TRBJ2-1
ASSLSGRGGNEQF
>TRBD1|TRBV7-9|TRBJ1-2
ASSWTGATNYGYT
>TRBD1|TRBV5-1|TRBJ2-7
ASSLAQGAPLEQY